This TCR beta chain was obtained from a study of blood T cell repertoires in COVID-19. Study details: COVID-19 samples, acute and convalescent, were from the United States, Italy and Spain. T cells, B-cell-depleted T cells, or PBMCs supplied cDNA or gDNA.

As handled by the study authors: Amplification of reference gene primers provided the estimated nucleated cell counts. Generated by immunoSEQ multiplex PCR, the TCRdb table keeps only in-frame clones and is missing some. Clone size and V and J calls were adopted from that table, with D and trimming inferred from the DNA. The repertoire has about 140,000 clones, 80% to 90% of them found once; the top ten carry about 1.8%. This CDR3 contains 13 residues. V was pared by 4 bases and J by 4 bases, with 6 bases of the junction left unmatched. CDR1 SQVTM and CDR2 ANQGSEA come from the germline V gene. Sequencing was done on a sample of peripheral blood. The V and J genes are TRBV29-1 and TRBJ2-5, with 7 bases fitting TRBD2. The sequence derives from a woman aged 45-65 years with acute or convalescent COVID-19. CDR3 sequence (DNA): TGCAGCGTTGGGGACTGGGGGGGAGAGACCCAGTACTTC. Its translation is CSVGDWGGETQYF.